Below are 27 T cell receptor beta chains sequenced from a single sample in a study of regulatory dendritic cells for organ transplantation. Measured with immunoSEQ multiplex PCR; TCRdb has only the in-frame clones, and not every one. The data show about 21,000 clones, approximately 83% seen once. Their target antigens are unknown. Allogeneic regulatory or mature dendritic cells were co-cultured for roughly five days with CFSE-labeled sorted T cells at 1:10. The sequencing sample was made of naive CD4+ T cells from blood cultured with dendritic cells. Subset of the sample: CD45RA+ naive T cells. The source is a human donor in good health.

This clone was detected only a few times. V is TRBV30 and J is TRBJ1-6; D unclear. Germline V gives CDR1 GTSNPN, CDR2 SVGIG (reference sequence). There are 13 residues in the CDR3. V gave up 2 bases and J gave up 7 bases, with 9 bases separating them. CDR3: CAWSNGPNSPLHF. The DNA of the CDR3 is TGTGCCTGGAGTAACGGTCCGAATTCACCCCTCCACTTT.

The chain couples TRBV29-1 to TRBJ2-2; 10 nucleotides align to TRBD1. The CDR3 loop spans 14 amino acids. V shed 6 bases and J 5 bases; nucleotides not matched to a gene: 6. CDR1 and CDR2 (germline): SQVTM, ANQGSEA. The CDR3: CSVLTGGETGELFF. In nucleotides, the CDR3 is TGCAGCGTATTGACAGGGGGCGAAACCGGGGAGCTGTTTTTT.

This clone has a single count. This sequence joins TRBV30 and TRBJ1-2, with D hard to call. V lost 0 bases to trimming and J lost 8 bases, with 10 bases between them. This CDR3 region has 12 residues. Germline V gene sequence: CDR1 GTSNPN, CDR2 SVGIG (reference sequence). CDR3 in DNA: TGTGCCTGGAGTGTCACCCCCGGAGGCTACACCTTC. This sequence encodes CAWSVTPGGYTF.

The chain combines TRBV9 with TRBJ1-5; no firm D call. Trimming stripped 2 bases from V and 7 bases from J, with 10 bases between. The V gene's germline CDR1 is SGDLS and CDR2 YYNGEE. The CDR3 length is 13 residues. The CDR3 nucleotides are TGTGCCAGCAGCGTTTGGGGAGGCCAGCCCCAGCATTTT. Protein product: CASSVWGGQPQHF.

This clone was seen only a few times. This chain links TRBV5-8 with TRBJ2-3; TRBD1 agrees at 10 bases. Germline V gene sequence: CDR1 SGHTS, CDR2 YDEGEE. V lost 3 bases and J lost 6; bases outside the gene matches: 10. The CDR3 spans 16 residues. The CDR3 region has the DNA TGTGCCAGCAGCTCCGGGGACAGGGGAAGCCCCGATACGCAGTATTTT. Amino acids: CASSSGDRGSPDTQYF. Full variable domain (remainder filled in from reference TRBV5-8 and TRBJ2-3): EAGVTQSPTHLIKTRGQQATLRCSPISGHTSVYWYQQALGLGLQFLLWYDEGEERNRGNFPPRFSGRQFPNYSSELNVNALELEDSALYLCASSSGDRGSPDTQYFGPGTRLTVL.

This sequence joins TRBV27 and TRBJ1-1; 9 bases align to TRBD1. Germline trimming cut 3 bases from V and 0 bases from J; bases unmatched to any gene: 8. The germline gives CDR1 MNHEY, CDR2 SMNVEV (reference sequence). This CDR3 contains 17 residues. The CDR3: CASSLGQGYFMNTEAFF. CDR3 sequence (DNA): TGTGCCAGCAGTTTGGGACAGGGATACTTCATGAACACTGAAGCTTTCTTT.

Only one count was recorded for this clone. This sequence joins TRBV6-4 and TRBJ2-1, with a possible D match to TRBD1 (6 bases). This CDR3 has 15 residues. V was trimmed by 3 bases and J by 7 bases, leaving 16 bases between them. Germline lookup yields CDR1 MRHNA and CDR2 SNTAGT. CDR3 bases: TGTGCCAGCAGTGATTTCCCAGGGGTTAAGAATGAGCAGTTCTTC. Protein: CASSDFPGVKNEQFF.

V and J are TRBV28 and TRBJ1-1; TRBD1 matches at 7 bases. V lost 3 bases to trimming and J lost 3 bases; unmatched junction nucleotides: 10. This CDR3 spans 16 amino acids. From germline, CDR1 is MDHEN and CDR2 SYDVKM. The CDR3 sequence is CASSFSNRGGYTEAFF. In DNA form, the CDR3 reads TGTGCCAGCAGTTTTAGTAACAGGGGAGGATACACTGAAGCTTTCTTT.

The chain employs TRBV28 and TRBJ2-1; 10 bases are shared with TRBD2. Germline-derived CDR1 and CDR2 are MDHEN and SYDVKM. CDR3 length: 17 residues. Germline trimming cut 2 bases from V and 6 bases from J; bases unmatched to any gene: 10. This CDR3 is CASSLPSLAGDPNEQFF. The CDR3 DNA reads TGTGCCAGCAGTTTACCATCTCTAGCGGGAGATCCCAATGAGCAGTTCTTC.

The V call is TRBV27, the J call TRBJ2-1; D remains ambiguous. Trimming removed 2 bases from V and 2 bases from J, with 19 bases in between. The CDR3 consists of 18 residues. Germline CDR1 MNHEY, CDR2 SMNVEV (reference sequence). The DNA for the CDR3 is TGTGCCAGCAGTTTAAGGCGGAACAACGTGTGGGCCTACAATGAGCAGTTCTTC. Its protein product is CASSLRRNNVWAYNEQFF.

The chain uses TRBV5-1 and TRBJ2-1, with 12 nucleotides matching TRBD2. The CDR3 is 16 residues long. V shed 0 bases, J shed 5 bases, and the junction held 3 bases outside the gene matches. Germline lookup yields CDR1 SGHRS and CDR2 YFSETQ. The CDR3 loop reads CASSLALAGGNNEQFF. The CDR3, as DNA: TGCGCCAGCAGCTTGGCCCTAGCGGGAGGGAACAATGAGCAGTTCTTC.

V gene TRBV2 combines with J gene TRBJ2-1; D is unclear. Trimming stripped 4 bases from V and 4 bases from J, with 11 bases between. This CDR3 is 14 amino acids long. CDR1 and CDR2 (germline): SNHLY, FYNNEI. The CDR3 DNA reads as TGTGCCAGCAGTGTGTCATCCTTTTACAATGAGCAGTTCTTC. This sequence encodes CASSVSSFYNEQFF.

CDR3 in amino acids: CASSLDGVLNQPQHF. The CDR3 nucleotides read TGTGCCAGCAGCTTAGATGGTGTGCTCAATCAGCCCCAGCATTTT. The chain recombines TRBV7-9 with TRBJ1-5, with unresolved D. The germline V and J ends were trimmed by 1 base and 3 bases, with 10 bases remaining between them. Germline assignment: CDR1 SEHNR and CDR2 FQNEAQ (reference sequence). This CDR3 spans 15 amino acids. Full variable domain (rest looked up from reference TRBV7-9 and TRBJ1-5): DTGVSQNPRHKITKRGQNVTFRCDPISEHNRLYWYRQTLGQGPEFLTYFQNEAQLEKSRLLSDRFSAERPKGSFSTLEIQRTEQGDSAMYLCASSLDGVLNQPQHFGDGTRLSIL.

This clone was counted a few times. The V call is TRBV11-2, the J call TRBJ1-2; a possible D gene is TRBD1 (5 bases). Germline V gene sequence: CDR1 SGHAT, CDR2 FQNNGV. V was trimmed by 5 bases and J by 6 bases, leaving 13 bases between them. The CDR3 is 13 amino acids. CDR3: CASSRGTADGYTF. CDR3 in DNA: TGTGCCAGCAGCAGAGGGACCGCGGATGGCTACACCTTC.

Only one count was recorded for this clone. V usage is TRBV28 and J usage is TRBJ2-4, with 8 bases that match TRBD1. Germline V gene sequence: CDR1 MDHEN, CDR2 SYDVKM. This CDR3 region has 18 residues. V was clipped by 0 bases and J by 0 bases; unmatched bases: 7. The CDR3 nucleotides read TGTGCCAGCAGTTTATGGGGCAGGGGGCGCCTAGCCAAAAACATTCAGTACTTC. This encodes CASSLWGRGRLAKNIQYF.

V and J are TRBV7-2 and TRBJ1-1, with TRBD1 matching over 9 bases. The CDR3 sequence is 16 residues long. Germline CDR1 and CDR2: SGHTA and FQGNSA. Trimming removed 4 bases from V and 0 bases from J; junction bases left unmatched: 6. CDR3 DNA: TGTGCCAGCAGCTCCCGGGACAGGGACATGAACACTGAAGCTTTCTTT. Protein sequence: CASSSRDRDMNTEAFF.

The chain is built from TRBV18 and TRBJ1-2; TRBD1 agrees at 10 bases. CDR1 is KGHSH and CDR2 is LQKENI in the germline V gene. The CDR3 sequence is 15 residues long. Unmatched junction bases numbered 2, after V lost 4 bases and J lost 0 bases. The CDR3 is CASSLGQGANYGYTF. DNA for the CDR3: TGTGCCAGCTCACTTGGACAGGGGGCTAACTATGGCTACACCTTC.

This clone occurred a few times. CDR3 amino acids: CSVKTQGYGYTF. In DNA form, the CDR3 reads TGCAGCGTGAAGACCCAGGGCTATGGCTACACCTTC. The J gene is TRBJ1-2, the V gene TRBV29-1; D possibly corresponds to TRBD1 (5 bases). In germline, CDR1 is SQVTM, CDR2 ANQGSEA. The CDR3 covers 12 residues. The V end lost 6 bases, the J end lost 4 bases, and 12 bases lay between the germline ends.

The rearrangement joins TRBV7-2 to TRBJ2-1, with 10 bases matching TRBD2. Germline CDR1 and CDR2: SGHTA and FQGNSA. CDR3 length: 16 residues. Trimming cost V 2 bases and J 7 bases; bases outside gene matches: 8. This chain's CDR3 is CASSLRSGRALNEQFF. CDR3 bases: TGTGCCAGCAGCTTAAGAAGCGGGAGGGCCTTAAATGAGCAGTTCTTC.

The chain links TRBV9 to TRBJ1-1; possibly TRBD1 for D (5 bases). This CDR3 has 13 amino acids. The V gene lost 4 bases and the J gene lost 4 bases, with 11 bases spanning the gap. Germline V gene data show CDR1 as SGDLS and CDR2 as YYNGEE. The CDR3 here is CASSPGGTTEAFF. CDR3 in DNA: TGTGCCAGCAGCCCTGGGGGAACCACTGAAGCTTTCTTT.

The chain combines TRBV7-2 with TRBJ2-2; 9 bases match TRBD1. CDR1 is SGHTA, CDR2 FQGNSA, per germline. This CDR3 region has 17 residues. Trimming removed 3 bases from V and 0 bases from J; junction bases left unmatched: 5. CDR3 amino acids: CASSLTRDRANTGELFF. The CDR3 coding sequence is TGTGCCAGCAGCTTGACCCGGGACAGGGCGAACACCGGGGAGCTGTTTTTT.

This sequence joins TRBV6-1 and TRBJ2-5, with no clear D. V dropped 4 bases and J dropped 4 bases, with 7 bases sitting between them. CDR1 is MNHNS and CDR2 is SASEGT in the germline V gene. The CDR3 is 12 residues long. The CDR3 sequence: CASSVSPETQYF. The CDR3 nucleotides are TGTGCCAGCAGTGTAAGTCCAGAGACCCAGTACTTC.

The J gene is TRBJ2-2, the V gene TRBV4-2; maybe TRBD2 (6 bases). The CDR3 covers 18 residues. Trimming took off 1 base at V and 1 base at J, with 16 bases between the two ends. Germline lookup yields CDR1 LGHNA and CDR2 YNFKEQ. CDR3 in DNA: TGTGCCAGCAGCCAAGGCCCGGAGGCTAGCGAGAACACCGGGGAGCTGTTTTTT. It yields the protein CASSQGPEASENTGELFF.

The V gene is TRBV2, the J gene TRBJ1-3; weak D call: TRBD1 (5 bases). The CDR3 runs to 15 residues. The germline V gene has CDR1 SNHLY and CDR2 FYNNEI. V was cut by 3 bases and J by 1 base, with 10 bases left in between. The CDR3 nucleotides read TGTGCCAGCAGTGATGCCCAGGGTTCTGGAAACACCATATATTTT. It encodes CASSDAQGSGNTIYF.

V usage is TRBV29-1 and J usage is TRBJ1-2, with 8 bases aligning to TRBD1. The V gene's germline CDR1 is SQVTM and CDR2 ANQGSEA. The trim removed 4 bases at V and 4 bases at J, leaving 11 bases unmatched. The CDR3 has 15 residues. CDR3 sequence (DNA): TGCAGCGTTGCCCCTGGACAGGGCGGGGGCTATGGCTACACCTTC. It translates to CSVAPGQGGGYGYTF.

V usage is TRBV11-2 and J usage is TRBJ1-2, with D possibly TRBD1 on 6 matching bases. Trimming shortened V by 3 bases and J by 7 bases, and 18 bases separated the two germline ends. The CDR3 is 15 residues long. The germline V gene encodes CDR1 SGHAT and CDR2 FQNNGV. This chain's CDR3 is CASSLRTVAFGGYTF. The CDR3 region has the DNA TGTGCCAGCAGCTTGCGGACAGTCGCTTTTGGTGGCTACACCTTC.

V is TRBV7-3 and J is TRBJ1-6; D remains ambiguous. Trimming took off 5 bases at V and 9 bases at J, with 17 bases between the two ends. This CDR3 spans 15 amino acids. Germline CDR1 reads SGHTA; CDR2 reads FQGTGA. The CDR3 DNA follows: TGTGCCAGCAGCCCTGCCCCGGGGTTTGGTTCACCCCTCCACTTT. This encodes CASSPAPGFGSPLHF.